This entry lists 7 T cell receptor beta chains sequenced from one sample in a study of shared clonotypes between healthy human individuals. The table came from immunoSEQ multiplex PCR; TCRdb's copy has only in-frame clones and leaves some out. Here the sample spans about 2.4 million clones, roughly 93% being singletons. Sequenced input: naive CD4+ T cells from PBMCs. Indicated subset: CD45RA+ positively selected. These receptors all come from a man between 18 and 35 years old in good health. Some clones in this sample may be carry-over from other donors' samples.

This rearrangement joins TRBV7-2 to TRBJ2-2; no clear D gene. The CDR3 sequence is 14 residues long. Trimming stripped 5 bases from V and 2 bases from J, with 9 bases between. From germline, CDR1 is SGHTA and CDR2 FQGNSA. In DNA form, the CDR3 reads TGTGCCAGCAGCACCTTGGGCAACACCGGGGAGCTGTTTTTT. This gives the protein CASSTLGNTGELFF.

The chain is built from TRBV28 and TRBJ1-1; 8 nucleotides agree with TRBD1. The V gene's germline CDR1 is MDHEN and CDR2 SYDVKM. Trimming removed 5 bases from V and 4 bases from J; junction bases left unmatched: 6. CDR3 length: 14 amino acids. CDR3 in amino acids: CASSPGGALTEAFF. CDR3 DNA: TGTGCCAGCAGTCCAGGGGGCGCACTCACTGAAGCTTTCTTT.

The chain uses TRBV7-9 and TRBJ2-2; 7 bases align to TRBD1. V dropped 4 bases and J dropped 6; count of bases not matched to a gene: 14. The CDR3 spans 17 residues. Germline V CDR1 and CDR2: SEHNR, FQNEAQ (reference sequence). The CDR3 spells CASSYLNRGRFPGELFF. The CDR3 coding sequence is TGTGCCAGCAGCTATTTGAACAGGGGCCGGTTTCCCGGGGAGCTGTTTTTT.

Comment on this clone: The sample contains more than one DNA sequence encoding this CDR3. J is TRBJ2-3 and V is TRBV20-1, with a tentative D call TRBD2 (5 bases). From germline, CDR1 is DFQATT and CDR2 SNEGSKA (reference sequence). This CDR3 comprises 11 residues. V was clipped by 5 bases and J by 3 bases, with 6 bases between them. CDR3 protein: CSAQRTDTQYF. The CDR3 nucleotides are TGCAGTGCTCAGCGGACAGATACGCAGTATTTT.

V usage is TRBV5-4 and J usage is TRBJ1-3; weak D call: TRBD1 (5 bases). This CDR3 is 17 amino acids long. Trimming cost V 4 bases and J 0 bases, with 17 bases left between them. Germline V gene sequence: CDR1 SGHNT, CDR2 YYREEE (reference sequence). CDR3 loop: CASSPERGEDSGNTIYF. CDR3 nucleotides: TGTGCCAGCAGCCCGGAGCGGGGGGAAGACTCTGGAAACACCATATATTTT. The whole variable domain, filled in from reference TRBV5-4 and TRBJ1-3, reads ETGVTQSPTHLIKTRGQQVTLRCSSQSGHNTVSWYQQALGQGPQFIFQYYREEENGRGNFPPRFSGLQFPNYSSELNVNALELDDSALYLCASSPERGEDSGNTIYFGEGSWLTVV.

V usage is TRBV5-4 and J usage is TRBJ2-3; D not resolved. This CDR3 is built from 14 residues. Per germline, CDR1 SGHNT and CDR2 YYREEE (reference sequence). Trimming removed 0 bases at V and 4 bases at J, with 9 bases between. The CDR3 reads CASSLARRADTQYF. In DNA form, the CDR3 reads TGTGCCAGCAGCTTGGCCAGGAGAGCAGATACGCAGTATTTT.

The chain's CDR3 is CASSRPGGTDTQYF. The CDR3 DNA reads as TGTGCCAGCAGCCGCCCAGGGGGCACAGATACGCAGTATTTT. The rearrangement joins TRBV11-1 to TRBJ2-3, with D tentatively TRBD1 (6 bases). Germline V gene sequence: CDR1 SGHAT, CDR2 FQDESV (reference sequence). The germline V and J ends were trimmed by 5 bases and 1 base, with 10 bases remaining between them. The CDR3 sequence is 14 residues long.